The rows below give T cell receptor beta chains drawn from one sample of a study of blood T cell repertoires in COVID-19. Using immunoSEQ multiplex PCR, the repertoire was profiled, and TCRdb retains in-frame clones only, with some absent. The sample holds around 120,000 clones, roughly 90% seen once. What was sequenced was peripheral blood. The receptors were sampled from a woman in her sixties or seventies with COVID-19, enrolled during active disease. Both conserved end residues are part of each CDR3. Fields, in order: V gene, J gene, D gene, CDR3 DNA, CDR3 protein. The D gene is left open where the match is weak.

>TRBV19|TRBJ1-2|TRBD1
TGTGCCAGCCAAGACCAGGGGGTCCCTAACTATGGCTACACCTTC
CASQDQGVPNYGYTF
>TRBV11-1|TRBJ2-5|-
TGTGCCAGCAGCTCCTCTACCCAAGAGACCCAGTACTTC
CASSSSTQETQYF
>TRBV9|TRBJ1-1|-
TGTGCCAGCAGCCCCCCCGGCGGGGTTGAGGCTTTCTTT
CASSPPGGVEAFF
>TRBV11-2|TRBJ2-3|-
TGTGCCAGCAGCTTAGATAATTCCCGGGGGGCCAGGGGAGATACGCAGTATTTT
CASSLDNSRGARGDTQYF
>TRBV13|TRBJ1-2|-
TGTGCCAGCAGCCGAACCAGGGTCCTGTCCAGCGTTGGCTACACCTTC
CASSRTRVLSSVGYTF
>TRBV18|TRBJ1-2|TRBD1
TGTGCCAGCTCACCCGGACAGGGCTACTATGGCTACACCTTC
CASSPGQGYYGYTF
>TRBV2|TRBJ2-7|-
TGTGCCAGCAGTGAGAGGCAGGGATCGTACGAGCAGTACTTC
CASSERQGSYEQYF
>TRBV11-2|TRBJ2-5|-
TGTGCCAGCAGCCCGGACTACCGAAACTCTCAGTACTTC
CASSPDYRNSQYF
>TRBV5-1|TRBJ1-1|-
TGCGCCAGCAGCCTCTCACGGGGTCCTGAAGCTTTCTTT
CASSLSRGPEAFF
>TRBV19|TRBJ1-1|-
TGTGCCAGTAGTATAGATACCTTTGAAGGGAGGGCTTTCTTT
CASSIDTFEGRAFF
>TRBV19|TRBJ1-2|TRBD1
TGTGCCAGTAGTATCTCGGCAGGGGGCATGTATGGCTACACCTTC
CASSISAGGMYGYTF
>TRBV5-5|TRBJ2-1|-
TGTGCCAGCAGCTTGGCCATTTTTGTCAGTTCCTACAATGAGCAGTTCTTC
CASSLAIFVSSYNEQFF
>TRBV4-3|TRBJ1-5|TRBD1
TGCGCCAGCAGCCACGACAGGGGTATGGATCAGCCCCAGCATTTT
CASSHDRGMDQPQHF
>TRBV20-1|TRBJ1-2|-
TGCAGTGCTAGTAGCGACTCGGGAGGCTACACCTTC
CSASSDSGGYTF
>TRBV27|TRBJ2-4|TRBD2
TGTGCCGCATCTAGCGGGGGGTTAAACATTCAGTACTTC
CAASSGGLNIQYF
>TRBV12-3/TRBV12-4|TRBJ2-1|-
TGTGCCAGCAGTCGCGGCTACAATGAGCAGTTCTTC
CASSRGYNEQFF
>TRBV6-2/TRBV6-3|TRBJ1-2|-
TGTGCCAGCAGTCAGGGGCCCGGGGGCTACACCTTC
CASSQGPGGYTF